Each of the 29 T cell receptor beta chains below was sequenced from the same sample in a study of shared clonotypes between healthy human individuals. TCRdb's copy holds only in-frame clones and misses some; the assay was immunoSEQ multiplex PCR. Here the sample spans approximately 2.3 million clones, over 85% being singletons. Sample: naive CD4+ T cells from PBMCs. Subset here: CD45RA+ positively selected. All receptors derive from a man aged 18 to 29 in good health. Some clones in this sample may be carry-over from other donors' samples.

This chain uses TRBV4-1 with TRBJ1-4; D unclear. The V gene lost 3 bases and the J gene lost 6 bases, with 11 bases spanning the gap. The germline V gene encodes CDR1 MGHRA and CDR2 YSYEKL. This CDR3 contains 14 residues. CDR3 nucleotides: TGCGCCAGCAGCCATAGGACGATGGATGAAAAACTGTTTTTT. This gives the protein CASSHRTMDEKLFF.

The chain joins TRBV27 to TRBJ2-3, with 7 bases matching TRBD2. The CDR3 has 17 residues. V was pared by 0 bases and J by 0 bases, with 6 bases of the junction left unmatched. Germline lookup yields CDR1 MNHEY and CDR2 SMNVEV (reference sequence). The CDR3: CASSLSASGSSTDTQYF. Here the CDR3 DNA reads TGTGCCAGCAGTTTATCGGCTAGCGGTTCTAGCACAGATACGCAGTATTTT.

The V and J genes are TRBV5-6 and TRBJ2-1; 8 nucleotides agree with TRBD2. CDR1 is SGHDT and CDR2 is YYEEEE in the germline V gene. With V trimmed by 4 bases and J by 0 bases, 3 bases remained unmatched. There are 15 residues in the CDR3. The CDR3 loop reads CASSDSGGSYNEQFF. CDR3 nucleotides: TGTGCCAGCAGCGACAGCGGGGGCTCCTACAATGAGCAGTTCTTC.

The CDR3 is CASTIAGGDAEKLFF. CDR3 nucleotide sequence: TGTGCCAGCACTATAGCAGGGGGCGATGCTGAAAAACTGTTTTTT. V is TRBV2 and J is TRBJ1-4; 8 nucleotides agree with TRBD1. Germline values: CDR1 SNHLY, CDR2 FYNNEI. The V gene end was trimmed by 7 bases and the J gene end by 7 bases; junction bases not matched to a gene: 11. The CDR3 loop spans 15 amino acids.

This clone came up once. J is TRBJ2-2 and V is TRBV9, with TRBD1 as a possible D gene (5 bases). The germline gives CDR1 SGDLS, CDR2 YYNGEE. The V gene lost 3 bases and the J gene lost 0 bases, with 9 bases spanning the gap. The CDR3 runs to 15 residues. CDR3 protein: CASSDSGSNTGELFF. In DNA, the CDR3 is TGTGCCAGCAGCGATTCAGGGTCGAACACCGGGGAGCTGTTTTTT.

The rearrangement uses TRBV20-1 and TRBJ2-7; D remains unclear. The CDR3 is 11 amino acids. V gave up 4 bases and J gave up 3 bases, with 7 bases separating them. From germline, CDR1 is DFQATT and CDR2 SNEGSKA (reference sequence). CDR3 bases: TGCAGTGCTACTTACAGCTACGAGCAGTACTTC. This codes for CSATYSYEQYF.

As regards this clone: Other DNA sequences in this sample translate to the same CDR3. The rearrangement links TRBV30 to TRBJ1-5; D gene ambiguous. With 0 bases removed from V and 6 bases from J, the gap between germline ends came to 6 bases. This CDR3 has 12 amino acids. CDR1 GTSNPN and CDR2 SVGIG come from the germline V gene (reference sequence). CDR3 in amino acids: CAWSVTGQPQHF. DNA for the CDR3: TGTGCCTGGAGTGTAACCGGTCAGCCCCAGCATTTT.

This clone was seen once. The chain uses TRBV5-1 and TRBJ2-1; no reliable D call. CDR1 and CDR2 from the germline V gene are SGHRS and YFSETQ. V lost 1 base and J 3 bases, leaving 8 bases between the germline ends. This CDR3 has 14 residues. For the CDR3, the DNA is TGCGCCAGCAGCTTGAGTCTAATCTACAATGAGCAGTTCTTC. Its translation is CASSLSLIYNEQFF.

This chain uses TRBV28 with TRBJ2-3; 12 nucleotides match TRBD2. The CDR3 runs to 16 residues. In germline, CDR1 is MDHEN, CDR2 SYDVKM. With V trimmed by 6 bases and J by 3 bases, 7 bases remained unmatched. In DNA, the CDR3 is TGTGCCAGCAGCCATAGACTAGCGGGAGAGACAGATACGCAGTATTTT. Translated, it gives CASSHRLAGETDTQYF.

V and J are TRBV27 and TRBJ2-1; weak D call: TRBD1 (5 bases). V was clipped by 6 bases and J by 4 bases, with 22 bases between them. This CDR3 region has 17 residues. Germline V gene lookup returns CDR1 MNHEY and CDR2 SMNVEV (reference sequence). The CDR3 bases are TGTGCCAGCAGGCCATGGCTTCAGGGCAGGGAATACAATGAGCAGTTCTTC. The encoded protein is CASRPWLQGREYNEQFF.

CDR3 bases: TGCGCCAGCAGCCAAGGGGAGGGGGCCTACTATGGCTACACCTTC. This sequence encodes CASSQGEGAYYGYTF. The chain employs TRBV4-3 and TRBJ1-2; the match to TRBD1 covers 7 bases. The J segment lost 3 bases and the V segment lost 1 base, leaving 5 bases of the junction unmatched. This CDR3 spans 15 amino acids. CDR1 is LGHNA and CDR2 is YSLEER in the germline V gene.

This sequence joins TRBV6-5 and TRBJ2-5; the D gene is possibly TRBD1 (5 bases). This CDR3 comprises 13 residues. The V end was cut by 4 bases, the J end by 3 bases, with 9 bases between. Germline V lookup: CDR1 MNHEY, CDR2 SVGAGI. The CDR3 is CASSFRREETQYF. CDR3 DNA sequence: TGTGCCAGCAGTTTCCGCAGGGAAGAGACCCAGTACTTC.

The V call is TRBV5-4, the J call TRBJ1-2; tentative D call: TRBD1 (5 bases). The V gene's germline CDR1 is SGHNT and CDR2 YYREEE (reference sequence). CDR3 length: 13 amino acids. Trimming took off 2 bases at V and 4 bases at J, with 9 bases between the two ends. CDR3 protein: CASSFQGGYGYTF. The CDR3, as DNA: TGTGCCAGCAGCTTCCAGGGCGGCTATGGCTACACCTTC.

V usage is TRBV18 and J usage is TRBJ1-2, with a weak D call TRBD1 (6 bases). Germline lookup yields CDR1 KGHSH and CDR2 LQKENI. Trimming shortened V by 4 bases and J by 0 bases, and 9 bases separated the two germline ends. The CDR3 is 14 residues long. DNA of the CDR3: TGTGCCAGCTCACGGACAGAATCTAACTATGGCTACACCTTC. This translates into CASSRTESNYGYTF.

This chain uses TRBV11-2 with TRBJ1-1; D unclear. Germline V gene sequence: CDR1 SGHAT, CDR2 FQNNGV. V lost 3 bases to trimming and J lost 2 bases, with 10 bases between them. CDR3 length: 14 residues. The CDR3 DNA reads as TGTGCCAGCAGCTTCGGAGGGTTTAACACTGAAGCTTTCTTT. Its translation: CASSFGGFNTEAFF. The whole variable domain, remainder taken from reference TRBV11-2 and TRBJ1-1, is EAGVAQSPRYKIIEKRQSVAFWCNPISGHATLYWYQQILGQGPKLLIQFQNNGVVDDSQLPKDRFSAERLKGVDSTLKIQPAKLEDSAVYLCASSFGGFNTEAFFGQGTRLTVV.

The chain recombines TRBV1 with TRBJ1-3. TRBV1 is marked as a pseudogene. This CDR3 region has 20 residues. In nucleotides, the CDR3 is TGCACCAGCAGCCAAGATCAGTGGGTCTGTCCCCGGAGGTCTGGAAACACCATATATTTT. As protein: CTSSQDQWVCPRRSGNTIYF.

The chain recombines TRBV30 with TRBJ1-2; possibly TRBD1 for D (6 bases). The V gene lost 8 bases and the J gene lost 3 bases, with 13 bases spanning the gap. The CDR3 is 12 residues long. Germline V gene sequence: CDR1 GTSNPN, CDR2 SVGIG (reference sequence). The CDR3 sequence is CAGTLSDYGYTF. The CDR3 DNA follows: TGTGCCGGGACACTAAGCGACTATGGCTACACCTTC.

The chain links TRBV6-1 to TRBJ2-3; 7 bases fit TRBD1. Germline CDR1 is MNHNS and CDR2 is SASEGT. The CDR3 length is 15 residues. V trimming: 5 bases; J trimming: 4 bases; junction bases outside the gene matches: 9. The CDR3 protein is CASSRRQGPADTQYF. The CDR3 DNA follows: TGTGCCAGCAGTCGACGACAGGGCCCGGCAGATACGCAGTATTTT.

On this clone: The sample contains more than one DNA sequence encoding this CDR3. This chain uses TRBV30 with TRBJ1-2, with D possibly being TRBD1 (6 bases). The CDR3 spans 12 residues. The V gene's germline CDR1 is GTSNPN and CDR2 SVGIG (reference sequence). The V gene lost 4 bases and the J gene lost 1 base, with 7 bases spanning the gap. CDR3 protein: CAWTQGNYGYTF. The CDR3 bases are TGTGCCTGGACACAGGGTAACTATGGCTACACCTTC.

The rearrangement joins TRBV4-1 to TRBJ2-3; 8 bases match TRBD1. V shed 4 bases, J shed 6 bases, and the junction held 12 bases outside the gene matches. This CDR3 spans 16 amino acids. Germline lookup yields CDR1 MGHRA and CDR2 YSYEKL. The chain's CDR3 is CASSRGRARGPDTQYF. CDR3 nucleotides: TGCGCCAGCAGCCGGGGCCGGGCCAGGGGGCCCGATACGCAGTATTTT.

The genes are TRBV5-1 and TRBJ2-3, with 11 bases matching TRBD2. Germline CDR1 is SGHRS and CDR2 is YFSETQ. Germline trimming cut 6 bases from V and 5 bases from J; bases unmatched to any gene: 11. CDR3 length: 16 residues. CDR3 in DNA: TGCGCCAGCAACCCGAGTAGCGGGAGGGCCCAAGATACGCAGTATTTT. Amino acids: CASNPSSGRAQDTQYF.

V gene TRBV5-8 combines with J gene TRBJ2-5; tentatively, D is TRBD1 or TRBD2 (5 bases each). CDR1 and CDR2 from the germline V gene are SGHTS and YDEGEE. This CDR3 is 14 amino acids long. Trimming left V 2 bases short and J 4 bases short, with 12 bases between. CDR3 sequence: CASSFWERGETQYF. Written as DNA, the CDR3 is TGTGCCAGCAGCTTCTGGGAGAGGGGAGAGACCCAGTACTTC.

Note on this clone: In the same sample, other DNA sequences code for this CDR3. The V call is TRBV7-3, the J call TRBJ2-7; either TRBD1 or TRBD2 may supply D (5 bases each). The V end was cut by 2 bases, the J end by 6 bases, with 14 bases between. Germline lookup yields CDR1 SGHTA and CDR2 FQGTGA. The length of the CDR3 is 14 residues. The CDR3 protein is CASSLGTSGGEQYF. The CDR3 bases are TGTGCCAGCAGCTTAGGGACCTCGGGCGGCGAGCAGTACTTC.

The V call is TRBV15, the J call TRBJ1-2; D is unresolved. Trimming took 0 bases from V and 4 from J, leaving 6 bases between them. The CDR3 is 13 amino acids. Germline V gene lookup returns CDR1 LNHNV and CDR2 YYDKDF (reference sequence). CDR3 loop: CATSREVIYGYTF. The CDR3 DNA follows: TGTGCCACCAGCAGAGAAGTTATCTATGGCTACACCTTC.

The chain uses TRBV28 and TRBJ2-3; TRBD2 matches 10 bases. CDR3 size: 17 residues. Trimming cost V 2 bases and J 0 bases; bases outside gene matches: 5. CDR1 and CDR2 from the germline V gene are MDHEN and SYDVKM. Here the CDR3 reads CASSLITSGESTDTQYF. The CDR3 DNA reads TGTGCCAGCAGTTTAATTACTAGCGGGGAGAGCACAGATACGCAGTATTTT.

The CDR3 is CASSIWDRVSGGYTF. The DNA for the CDR3 is TGTGCCAGCAGCATTTGGGACAGGGTTAGTGGTGGCTACACCTTC. The gene calls are TRBV5-4 and TRBJ1-2, with TRBD1 matching 9 bases. Trimming took 4 bases from V and 7 from J; bases not matched to a gene: 11. Germline CDR1 and CDR2: SGHNT and YYREEE (reference sequence). This CDR3 has 15 residues. Looking up the rest from reference TRBV5-4 and TRBJ1-2 gives the full variable domain: ETGVTQSPTHLIKTRGQQVTLRCSSQSGHNTVSWYQQALGQGPQFIFQYYREEENGRGNFPPRFSGLQFPNYSSELNVNALELDDSALYLCASSIWDRVSGGYTFGSGTRLTVV.

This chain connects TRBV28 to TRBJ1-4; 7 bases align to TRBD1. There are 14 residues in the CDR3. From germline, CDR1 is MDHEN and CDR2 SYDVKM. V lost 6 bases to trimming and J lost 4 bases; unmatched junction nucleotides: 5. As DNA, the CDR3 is TGTGCCAGCAGGGAACAGGGGCGTAATGAAAAACTGTTTTTT. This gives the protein CASREQGRNEKLFF.

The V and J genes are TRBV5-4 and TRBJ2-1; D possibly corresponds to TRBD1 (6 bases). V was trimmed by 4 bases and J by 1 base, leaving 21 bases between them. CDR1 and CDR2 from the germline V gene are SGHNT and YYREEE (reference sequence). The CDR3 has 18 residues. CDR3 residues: CASSPSSGVGGSYNEQFF. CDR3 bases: TGTGCCAGCAGCCCCTCGTCAGGGGTAGGGGGTTCCTACAATGAGCAGTTCTTC.

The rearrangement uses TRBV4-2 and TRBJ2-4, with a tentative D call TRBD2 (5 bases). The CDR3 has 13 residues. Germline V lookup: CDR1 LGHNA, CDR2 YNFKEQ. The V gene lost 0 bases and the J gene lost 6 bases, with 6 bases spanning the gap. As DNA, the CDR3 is TGTGCCAGCAGCCAAGACCGGGGAAACATTCAGTACTTC. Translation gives CASSQDRGNIQYF.